Following are 10 T cell receptor beta chains from one sample sequenced in a study of liver allograft versus peripheral blood T cells (dated by TCRdb to 2020 to 2022). For the study in its entirety: In liver transplant recipients, the study looked at T cell receptor repertoires in the peripheral blood and set them against the repertoires found within the transplanted livers.

The sequencer listed for this sample is Illumina MiSeq. Through fastp at Q25 and MiXCR, TCRdb rebuilt clones from the public reads, retaining in-frame beta chains. Identical CDR3 proteins give one entry, which carries the most common genes and DNA. The sample has approximately 9,800 distinct CDR3 sequences on record, roughly a quarter of them singletons. The ten largest account for 7.5% to 9% of the sample. These receptors were taken from a human patient who had a liver transplant. In patients who had a transplant, some T cells may come from the graft donor.

This clonotype was detected ten times or more. The genes are TRBV27 and TRBJ2-7; TRBD1 matches 11 bases. Germline CDR1 and CDR2: MNHEY and SMNVEV (reference sequence). The CDR3 runs 17 residues. J was trimmed by 2 bases and V by 6 bases; bases with no gene match: 12. The chain's CDR3 is CASSPWARTGGTYEQYF. CDR3 DNA: TGTGCCAGCAGCCCATGGGCTCGGACAGGGGGCACCTACGAGCAGTACTTC.

V gene TRBV20-1 combines with J gene TRBJ1-5; a possible D gene is TRBD1 (5 bases). Germline lookup yields CDR1 DFQATT and CDR2 SNEGSKA (reference sequence). The V and J ends lost 4 bases and 1 base respectively, with 5 bases between them. The CDR3 is made up of 12 amino acids. The CDR3 nucleotides are TGCAGTGCTACAGGGAGCAATCAGCCCCAGCATTTT. This sequence encodes CSATGSNQPQHF.

This clonotype was seen at least ten times. The chain combines TRBV28 with TRBJ2-7; TRBD2 might be the D (5 bases). The CDR3 extends over 14 amino acids. The germline V and J ends were trimmed by 4 bases and 4 bases, with 14 bases remaining between them. Per the germline V gene, CDR1 is MDHEN and CDR2 is SYDVKM. CDR3 amino acids: CASSSPGMVYEQYF. The CDR3, as DNA: TGTGCCAGCAGTTCCCCGGGGATGGTGTACGAGCAGTACTTC.

Relative to its sample, this clonotype is medium-sized. V and J are TRBV19 and TRBJ1-5, with 12 bases fitting TRBD1. This CDR3 has 16 amino acids. Germline assignment: CDR1 LNHDA and CDR2 SQIVND (reference sequence). The J segment lost 0 bases and the V segment lost 6 bases, leaving 3 bases of the junction unmatched. The DNA for the CDR3 is TGTGCCAGTAGGGGACAGGGGGCTTTTAGCAATCAGCCCCAGCATTTT. Its translation is CASRGQGAFSNQPQHF. Full variable domain (remainder filled in from reference TRBV19 and TRBJ1-5): DGGITQSPKYLFRKEGQNVTLSCEQNLNHDAMYWYRQDPGQGLRLIYYSQIVNDFQKGDIAEGYSVSREKKESFPLTVTSAQKNPTAFYLCASRGQGAFSNQPQHFGDGTRLSIL.

By share, this clonotype counts as medium-sized. The chain couples TRBV6-6 to TRBJ2-4, with D uncertain. CDR3 length equals 17 residues. CDR1 is MNHNY and CDR2 is SVGAGI in the germline V gene (reference sequence). Trimming removed 7 bases at V and 3 bases at J, with 22 bases between. The CDR3 nucleotides are TGTGCCAGCAAACACTATAGGCCCTCGGGTAACAAAAACATTCAGTACTTC. The encoded protein is CASKHYRPSGNKNIQYF.

The chain uses TRBV19 and TRBJ2-5, with D hard to call. From germline, CDR1 is LNHDA and CDR2 SQIVND (reference sequence). The CDR3 contains 15 residues. V was clipped by 5 bases and J by 5 bases, with 18 bases between them. The CDR3 here is CASSAGPALVETQYF. The DNA for the CDR3 is TGTGCCAGTAGTGCCGGACCAGCCCTGGTGGAGACCCAGTACTTC. Filled out from reference TRBV19 and TRBJ2-5, the complete variable domain reads DGGITQSPKYLFRKEGQNVTLSCEQNLNHDAMYWYRQDPGQGLRLIYYSQIVNDFQKGDIAEGYSVSREKKESFPLTVTSAQKNPTAFYLCASSAGPALVETQYFGPGTRLLVL.

This clonotype has at least ten counts. The chain combines TRBV19 with TRBJ1-5; 8 bases are shared with TRBD1. The CDR3 length is 15 residues. Trimming removed 5 bases from V and 4 bases from J; junction bases left unmatched: 7. CDR1 is LNHDA, CDR2 SQIVND, per germline (reference sequence). CDR3 sequence (DNA): TGTGCCAGTAGTGCGCAGGGGGCCCAAAATCAGCCCCAGCATTTT. Its protein is CASSAQGAQNQPQHF.

This clonotype was seen many times. This rearrangement joins TRBV28 to TRBJ2-4, with TRBD2 matching 11 bases. From germline, CDR1 is MDHEN and CDR2 SYDVKM. This CDR3 has 19 amino acids. The V and J ends lost 6 bases and 0 bases, in that order; junction bases with no gene match: 13. CDR3 residues: CASSPRLAGGLLAKNIQYF. The CDR3 bases are TGTGCCAGCAGCCCCCGGCTAGCGGGGGGTCTTCTAGCCAAAAACATTCAGTACTTC.

This clonotype was seen only a few times. The rearrangement uses TRBV30 and TRBJ2-3, with 9 bases that match TRBD2. V was clipped by 2 bases and J by 2 bases; unmatched bases: 17. The germline gives CDR1 GTSNPN, CDR2 SVGIG (reference sequence). The CDR3 extends over 19 amino acids. The CDR3: CAWSPVWGRGGRNTDTQYF. In DNA form, the CDR3 reads TGTGCCTGGAGTCCCGTATGGGGGCGGGGGGGCCGAAACACAGATACGCAGTATTTT.

At least ten counts were recorded for this clonotype. The chain employs TRBV11-2 and TRBJ2-2; D is undetermined. Germline CDR1 and CDR2: SGHAT and FQNNGV. V lost 4 bases and J lost 0, with 6 bases in between. The CDR3 is made up of 14 amino acids. The chain's CDR3 is CASSSRTNTGELFF. Here the CDR3 DNA reads TGTGCCAGCAGCTCAAGGACGAACACCGGGGAGCTGTTTTTT.